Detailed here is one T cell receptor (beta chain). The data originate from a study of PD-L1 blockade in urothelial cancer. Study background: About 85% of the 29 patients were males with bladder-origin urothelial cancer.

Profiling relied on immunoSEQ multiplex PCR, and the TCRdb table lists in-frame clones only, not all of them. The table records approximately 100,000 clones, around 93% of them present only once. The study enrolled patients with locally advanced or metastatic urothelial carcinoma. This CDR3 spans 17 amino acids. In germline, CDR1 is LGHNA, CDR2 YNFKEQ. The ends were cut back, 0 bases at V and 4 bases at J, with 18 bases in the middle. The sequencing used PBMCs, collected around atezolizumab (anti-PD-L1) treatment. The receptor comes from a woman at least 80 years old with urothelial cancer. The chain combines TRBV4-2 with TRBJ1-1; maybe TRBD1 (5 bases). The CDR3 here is CASSQDLRDSGGTEAFF. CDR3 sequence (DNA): TGTGCCAGCAGCCAAGATTTGCGAGACAGCGGGGGCACTGAAGCTTTCTTT.